The source of this TCR beta chain is a study of T cell repertoires in aging, cancer and after chemotherapy. Study-wide background: Paired samples before and after chemotherapy came from chronic lymphocytic leukemia patients on fludarabine- or bendamustine-based regimens.

TRB rearrangements spanning V, D and J were amplified using mixed TRB-A/B primers. TCRdb re-called the multiplex PCR reads through MiXCR, storing one row per CDR3 protein. The table lists 2,500 to 4,000 distinct CDR3 sequences, about 46% of them singletons. CDR3 length: 16 amino acids. Between the trimmed V and J ends, which lost 6 bases and 11 bases, there was a span of 27 bases. The germline V gene encodes CDR1 LNHDA and CDR2 SQIVND (reference sequence). The template was genomic DNA from peripheral blood, not RNA. Concerning this clonotype itself: Its specificity is unknown.

General observations from the study: Immunological memory after chemotherapy cannot be judged from the repertoire data.

This rearrangement joins TRBV19 to TRBJ2-3; D tentatively reads TRBD1 or TRBD2 (5 bases each). This TCR was sampled from a human donor with a blood cancer. The specimen sequenced was blood. CDR3 sequence: CASSHRDVVRGREQYF. The CDR3 DNA reads as TGTGCCAGTAGCCACCGGGACGTAGTCCGAGGTAGGGAGCAGTATTTT.